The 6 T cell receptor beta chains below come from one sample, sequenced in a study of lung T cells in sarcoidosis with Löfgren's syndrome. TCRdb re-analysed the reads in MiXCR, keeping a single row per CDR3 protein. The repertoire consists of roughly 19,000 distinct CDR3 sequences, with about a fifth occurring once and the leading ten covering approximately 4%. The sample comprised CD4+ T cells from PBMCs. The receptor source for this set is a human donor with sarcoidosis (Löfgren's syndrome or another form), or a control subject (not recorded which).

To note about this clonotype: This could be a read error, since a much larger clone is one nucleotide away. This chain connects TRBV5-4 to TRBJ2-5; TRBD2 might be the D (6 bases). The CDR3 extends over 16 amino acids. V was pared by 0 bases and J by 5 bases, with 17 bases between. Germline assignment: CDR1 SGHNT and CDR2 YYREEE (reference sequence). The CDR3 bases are TGTGCCAGCAGCTTGGAAAGGGGCCGGGGGTTGGAGACCCAGTACTTC. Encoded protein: CASSLERGRGLETQYF.

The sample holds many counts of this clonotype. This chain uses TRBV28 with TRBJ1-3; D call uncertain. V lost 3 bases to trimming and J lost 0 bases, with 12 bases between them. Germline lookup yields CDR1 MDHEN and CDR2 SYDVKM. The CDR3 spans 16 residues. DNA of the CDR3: TGTGCCAGCAGTTTGCTAGGACGGATCTCTGGAAACACCATATATTTT. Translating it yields CASSLLGRISGNTIYF.

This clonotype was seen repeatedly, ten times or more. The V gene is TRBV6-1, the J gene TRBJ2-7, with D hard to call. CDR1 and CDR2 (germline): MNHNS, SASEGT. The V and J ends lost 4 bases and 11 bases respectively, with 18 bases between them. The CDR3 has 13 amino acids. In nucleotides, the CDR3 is TGTGCCAGCAGTGTTGATTCCTCGTATTTAAAGTACTTC. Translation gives CASSVDSSYLKYF.

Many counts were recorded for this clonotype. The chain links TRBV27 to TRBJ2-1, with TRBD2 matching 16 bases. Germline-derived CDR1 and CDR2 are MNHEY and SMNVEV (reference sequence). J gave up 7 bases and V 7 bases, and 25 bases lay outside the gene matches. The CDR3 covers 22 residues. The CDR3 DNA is TGTGCCAGCACCTTCAAGTCCCTCCGGGGACTAGCGGGAGGGCCGGGTGGGAATGAGCAGTTCTTC. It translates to CASTFKSLRGLAGGPGGNEQFF.

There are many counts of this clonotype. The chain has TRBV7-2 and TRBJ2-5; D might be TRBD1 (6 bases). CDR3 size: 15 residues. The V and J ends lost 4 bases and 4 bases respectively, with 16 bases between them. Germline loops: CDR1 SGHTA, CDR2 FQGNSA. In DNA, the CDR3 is TGTGCCAGCAGCTACTTACCGGGACAACGAGAGACCCAGTACTTC. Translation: CASSYLPGQRETQYF.

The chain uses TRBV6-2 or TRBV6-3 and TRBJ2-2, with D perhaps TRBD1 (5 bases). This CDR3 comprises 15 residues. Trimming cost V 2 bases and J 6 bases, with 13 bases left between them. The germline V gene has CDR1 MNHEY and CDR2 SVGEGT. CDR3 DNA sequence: TGTGCCAGCAGTTACACCAGGACATTAGCCGGGGAGCTGTTTTTT. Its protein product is CASSYTRTLAGELFF.